This T cell receptor (beta chain) is from a study of shared clonotypes between healthy human individuals. V dropped 0 bases and J dropped 7 bases, with 16 bases sitting between them. Per germline, CDR1 SGHNT and CDR2 YYREEE (reference sequence). CDR3 length: 15 amino acids. Per the study methods: Junction-only sequences without quality scores were provided by ImmunoSEQ, so filtering was different. Only in-frame clones appear in the TCRdb table, and some are missing; sequencing was by immunoSEQ multiplex PCR. That table supplies the V and J calls and clone size; D and trimming were determined from the DNA. The repertoire holds under 600,000 clones, with roughly 79% as singletons.

V usage is TRBV5-4 and J usage is TRBJ1-2; perhaps TRBD1 as D (6 bases). The TCR originated in a woman in her thirties or forties in good health. Some clones in this sample may be carry-over from other donors' samples. The sample consisted of PBMCs. The CDR3 region is CASSLESPRGSGYTF. The CDR3 DNA sequence: TGTGCCAGCAGCTTGGAGTCGCCCAGGGGCTCTGGCTACACCTTC. Together with reference TRBV5-4 and TRBJ1-2, the CDR3 gives the full variable domain: ETGVTQSPTHLIKTRGQQVTLRCSSQSGHNTVSWYQQALGQGPQFIFQYYREEENGRGNFPPRFSGLQFPNYSSELNVNALELDDSALYLCASSLESPRGSGYTFGSGTRLTVV.